Listed here are 17 T cell receptor beta chains from one sample, sequenced in a study of CD8+CD57+ T cells in acquired aplastic anemia (dated by TCRdb to 2017 to 2018). The instrument was an Illumina HiSeq 2000. TCR beta VDJ combination and CDR3 sequence profiling used genomic DNA as the template. The public reads were run again by TCRdb, first through fastp at Q25 and then through MiXCR, and only productive beta chains were kept. Rows are unified per CDR3 protein, each entry keeping the most common DNA and genes. The sample table records just over 400,000 distinct CDR3 sequences; 65% to 75% of these occur just once. The ten largest clones add up to less than 4% of the sample. Sequencing was performed on sorted CD4+, CD8+, or CD8+CD57+ T cells (not recorded which) from PBMCs. The source of these receptors is a human donor in good health, serving as a control.

V usage is TRBV19 and J usage is TRBJ1-6; D is uncertain. Trimming left V 9 bases short and J 10 bases short, with 19 bases between. Germline V CDR1 and CDR2: LNHDA, SQIVND (reference sequence). This CDR3 has 14 amino acids. The CDR3 loop is CASTIPARTSPLHF. CDR3 DNA sequence: TGTGCCAGCACTATACCCGCCAGGACGTCACCCCTCCACTTT.

The chain joins TRBV9 to TRBJ2-3; 8 positions match TRBD2. V was pared by 3 bases and J by 11 bases, with 14 bases of the junction left unmatched. Germline V lookup: CDR1 SGDLS, CDR2 YYNGEE. The length of the CDR3 is 15 residues. CDR3 loop: CASSGAGGRDNEQYF. The CDR3 coding sequence is TGTGCCAGCAGCGGTGCGGGGGGAAGAGACAATGAGCAGTATTTT.

Comment on this clonotype: At one of its ends the junction is not consistent with the germline gene, which may arise from a read error. The rearrangement uses TRBV7-9 and TRBJ1-4; 8 bases match TRBD1. The CDR3 runs to 14 residues. Looked up from germline, CDR1 is SEHNR and CDR2 is FQNEAQ (reference sequence). CDR3 in amino acids: CASSLQVTGGRGKF. The CDR3 nucleotides read TGTGCCAGCAGCTTACAGGTTACAGGGGGAAGGGGGAAGTTT.

V and J are TRBV5-1 and TRBJ2-3, with 8 bases lining up with TRBD1. Germline V gene data show CDR1 as SGHRS and CDR2 as YFSETQ. The CDR3 totals 13 residues. Trimming cost V 4 bases and J 10 bases; bases outside gene matches: 8. CDR3 sequence (DNA): TGCGCCAGCAGCACCGGGACAGGTAATCCGCAGTATTTT. Amino acids: CASSTGTGNPQYF. Full variable domain (remainder filled in from reference TRBV5-1 and TRBJ2-3): KAGVTQTPRYLIKTRGQQVTLSCSPISGHRSVSWYQQTPGQGLQFLFEYFSETQRNKGNFPGRFSGRQFSNSRSEMNVSTLELGDSALYLCASSTGTGNPQYFGPGTRLTVL.

This clonotype occurred many times. The chain employs TRBV11-2 and TRBJ2-5; D possibly matches TRBD1 or TRBD2 (5 bases each). V shed 3 bases and J shed 3 bases, with 14 bases lying between them. CDR1 and CDR2 (germline): SGHAT, FQNNGV. This CDR3 contains 15 residues. CDR3 loop: CASSFRGVVKETQYF. CDR3 coding DNA: TGTGCCAGCAGCTTCCGAGGGGTAGTTAAAGAGACCCAGTACTTC.

The V call is TRBV20-1, the J call TRBJ1-2; D gene ambiguous. The CDR3 has 14 amino acids. V lost 4 bases and J lost 8, with 20 bases in between. The germline CDR1 and CDR2 sequences are DFQATT and SNEGSKA (reference sequence). CDR3 sequence: CSAKLSGSRRGYTF. The CDR3 DNA reads as TGCAGTGCTAAACTCTCCGGCTCTCGGAGAGGCTACACCTTC.

This clonotype was recorded at least ten times. The V gene is TRBV29-1, the J gene TRBJ1-2; the D gene is possibly TRBD1 (6 bases). This CDR3 is built from 12 residues. Germline V gives CDR1 SQVTM, CDR2 ANQGSEA. Trimming took 6 bases from V and 2 from J, leaving 10 bases between them. In DNA form, the CDR3 reads TGCAGCGTGGACAGAAGAAACTATGGCTACACCTTC. Amino acids: CSVDRRNYGYTF.

As concerns this clonotype: Possible read error: a much larger clone is one base away. The genes are TRBV7-2 and TRBJ1-4, with D unresolved. CDR1 is SGHTA, CDR2 FQGNSA, per germline. The CDR3 consists of 14 residues. The CDR3 region is CASSLGSIREKLFF. In DNA form, the CDR3 reads TGCGCCAGCAGCCTGGGGTCGATTCGGGAAAAACTGTTTTTT.

This chain connects TRBV9 to TRBJ2-5, with D perhaps matching TRBD1 (6 bases). Germline lookup yields CDR1 SGDLS and CDR2 YYNGEE. This CDR3 is built from 16 residues. V lost 0 bases and J lost 9, with 21 bases in between. CDR3 amino acids: CASSVVDRRRNAPQYF. CDR3 bases: TGTGCCAGCAGCGTAGTAGACAGGAGGCGTAATGCACCCCAGTACTTC. Full variable domain (rest looked up from reference TRBV9 and TRBJ2-5): DSGVTQTPKHLITATGQRVTLRCSPRSGDLSVYWYQQSLDQGLQFLIQYYNGEERAKGNILERFSAQQFPDLHSELNLSSLELGDSALYFCASSVVDRRRNAPQYFGPGTRLLVL.

The rearrangement joins TRBV19 to TRBJ1-2; D is possibly TRBD1 (6 bases). The CDR3 runs 14 residues. Per germline, CDR1 LNHDA and CDR2 SQIVND (reference sequence). The V end was cut by 5 bases, the J end by 11 bases, with 21 bases between. The CDR3 region has the DNA TGTGCCAGTAGTCCGCAACAGGGAACCTACGAGTACACCTTC. Translating it yields CASSPQQGTYEYTF.

This clonotype was counted a single time. This chain uses TRBV20-1 with TRBJ1-1; tentatively, D is TRBD1 (6 bases). The CDR3 runs to 13 residues. Germline V lookup: CDR1 DFQATT, CDR2 SNEGSKA (reference sequence). V shed 3 bases and J shed 9 bases, with 17 bases lying between them. In DNA form, the CDR3 reads TGCAGTGCTAGCGGCAGGGGCGAAAAACAAGCTTTCTTT. This encodes CSASGRGEKQAFF.

The chain recombines TRBV20-1 with TRBJ1-1; TRBD1 might be the D (5 bases). Looked up from germline, CDR1 is DFQATT and CDR2 is SNEGSKA (reference sequence). Trimming removed 3 bases at V and 3 bases at J, with 17 bases between. The CDR3 consists of 15 residues. The CDR3 DNA reads as TGCAGTGCTAGGCCGACAGTGTTCATATACACTGAAGCTTTCTTT. Translating gives CSARPTVFIYTEAFF.

Worth noting for this clonotype: Here the CDR3 omits its conserved ending phenylalanine or tryptophan, so a read error is the likely source. No DNA is shown, since the ends of the CDR3 on it are uncertain; the CDR3 is the one TCRdb lists. The rearrangement links TRBV19 to TRBJ1-2; TRBD1 is the table's D call, not checked against the DNA. Germline CDR1 is LNHDA and CDR2 is SQIVND (reference sequence). Inclusive of both ends, the CDR3 amounts to 10 amino acids. CDR3 residues: CASSIGRGSY.

The V and J genes are TRBV7-9 and TRBJ2-5; D may be TRBD2 (7 bases). V dropped 5 bases and J dropped 6 bases, with 13 bases sitting between them. Germline lookup yields CDR1 SEHNR and CDR2 FQNEAQ (reference sequence). There are 13 residues in the CDR3. CDR3 DNA sequence: TGTGCCAGCAGCCCAATCGGGGGGCAGACCCAGTACTTC. Residues: CASSPIGGQTQYF.

This clonotype has ten or more counts. The chain links TRBV19 to TRBJ2-7, with TRBD1 matching 7 bases. The length of the CDR3 is 14 residues. CDR1 is LNHDA and CDR2 is SQIVND in the germline V gene (reference sequence). V was clipped by 5 bases and J by 1 base; unmatched bases: 5. CDR3 residues: CASSHPDRSYEQYF. The CDR3 coding sequence is TGTGCCAGTAGTCACCCGGACAGGTCCTACGAGCAGTACTTC.

This chain joins TRBV20-1 and TRBJ1-1, with D possibly being TRBD1 (5 bases). The germline CDR1 and CDR2 sequences are DFQATT and SNEGSKA (reference sequence). CDR3 size: 15 residues. V was trimmed by 0 bases and J by 4 bases, leaving 15 bases between them. CDR3 bases: TGCAGTGCTAGAGATGACGGGGGGGTGGGCACTGAAGCTTTCTTT. This encodes CSARDDGGVGTEAFF.

This clonotype showed up many times. The chain joins TRBV15 to TRBJ1-5; possibly TRBD1 for D (6 bases). V was pared by 2 bases and J by 6 bases, with 14 bases between. The CDR3 spans 15 residues. Germline V gene lookup returns CDR1 LNHNV and CDR2 YYDKDF (reference sequence). CDR3: CATSRSNRALQPQHF. The CDR3 DNA reads TGTGCCACCAGCAGATCCAACAGGGCCCTTCAGCCCCAGCATTTT.